These T cell receptor beta chains were read from a single sample in a study of CXCR4 blockade with PD-1 therapy in pancreatic cancer. TCRdb's table, derived via immunoSEQ multiplex PCR, lists solely in-frame clones and lacks some. This sample has around 2,600 clones, with roughly two fifths found just once. Source material: tumor tissue. These TCRs come from a human donor with pancreatic ductal adenocarcinoma. The CDR3 runs from the conserved cysteine through the conserved F or W. D genes are given only for firm matches. Clone size is shown for a subset of rows, as once, few, many or a class of expanded clone.

>NA|few|TRBJ1-2|TRBV28
CATADSSNYGYTF
TGTGCCACCGCGGACAGCTCTAACTATGGCTACACCTTC
>NA|NA|TRBJ1-4|TRBV15
CATSRDRGSNEKLFF
TGTGCCACCAGCAGAGATCGGGGGTCTAATGAAAAACTGTTTTTT
>NA|NA|TRBJ1-2|TRBV5-1
CASSLLSDIGYGYTF
TGCGCCAGCAGCTTGTTATCCGATATAGGCTATGGCTACACCTTC
>NA|large|TRBJ1-3|TRBV11-3
CASSSYATPGNTIYF
TGTGCCAGCAGCTCCTACGCGACCCCTGGAAACACCATATATTTT
>TRBD1|medium-sized|TRBJ2-3|TRBV11-3
CASSKRTGTSTDTQYF
TGTGCCAGCAGCAAACGGACAGGGACCAGCACAGATACGCAGTATTTT
>NA|large|TRBJ2-1|TRBV28
CASSSPPGEQFF
TGTGCCAGCAGTTCCCCCCCGGGGGAGCAGTTCTTC
>TRBD2|NA|TRBJ2-2|TRBV30
CASAGGTGELFF
TGTGCCTCGGCGGGGGGCACCGGGGAGCTGTTTTTT
>TRBD2|NA|TRBJ2-2|TRBV18
CASSPPNGRAISGELFF
TGTGCCAGCTCACCACCGAACGGGAGGGCGATTTCTGGGGAGCTGTTTTTT
>NA|NA|TRBJ2-3|TRBV19
CASGLADTQYF
TGTGCCAGCGGACTCGCGGATACGCAGTATTTT
>NA|few|TRBJ2-2|TRBV5-1
CASSLVVDTGELFF
TGCGCCAGCAGCTTGGTGGTGGACACCGGGGAGCTGTTTTTT
>TRBD1|medium-sized|TRBJ2-1|TRBV6-7
CASSPGQGENEQFF
TGTGCCAGCAGTCCAGGACAGGGGGAGAATGAGCAGTTCTTC
>NA|NA|TRBJ1-3|TRBV30
CAWSVAGRNTIYF
TGTGCCTGGAGTGTGGCAGGAAGAAACACCATATATTTT
>NA|few|TRBJ2-6|TRBV28
CASSVALTQSRANVLTF
TGTGCCAGCAGTGTCGCGTTGACACAAAGTCGGGCCAACGTCCTGACTTTC
>NA|NA|TRBJ2-3|TRBV6-8
CASRFPPDTQYF
TGTGCCAGCAGGTTCCCGCCAGATACGCAGTATTTT
>TRBD1|few|TRBJ2-1|TRBV19
CASSIAPVQGMIFNEQFF
TGTGCCAGTAGTATCGCACCCGTACAGGGGATGATATTCAATGAGCAGTTCTTC
>TRBD1|large|TRBJ1-4|TRBV5-1
CASSGTERSNSYEKLFF
TGCGCCAGCAGCGGGACAGAACGAAGCAATTCCTATGAAAAACTGTTTTTT
>NA|NA|TRBJ2-5|TRBV15
CATSRDRGAEETQYF
TGTGCCACCAGCAGAGATAGGGGGGCAGAAGAGACCCAGTACTTC
>NA|few|TRBJ2-3|TRBV9
CASSVVGSDTQYF
TGTGCCAGCAGCGTAGTGGGATCAGATACGCAGTATTTT
>NA|few|TRBJ1-1|TRBV6-8
CASSRENPGITGPTEAFF
TGTGCCAGCAGTCGCGAAAACCCAGGAATAACAGGGCCCACTGAAGCTTTCTTT
>TRBD1|few|TRBJ1-2|TRBV6-8
CASRSQGDYGYTF
TGTGCCAGCAGATCCCAGGGGGACTATGGCTACACCTTC
>NA|NA|TRBJ1-6|TRBV6-8
CASTGPVDNSPLHF
TGTGCCAGCACCGGACCGGTCGATAATTCACCCCTCCACTTT
>NA|NA|TRBJ2-2|TRBV28
CASSSRRSGELFF
TGTGCCAGCAGCAGCCGGCGGTCCGGGGAGCTGTTTTTT
>TRBD2|NA|TRBJ2-7|TRBV28
CASRRGRGTLEQYF
TGTGCCAGCAGGCGGGGGAGAGGAACCTTGGAGCAGTACTTC
>NA|medium-sized|TRBJ1-1|TRBV6-8
CASSRDRTGEAFF
TGTGCCAGCAGTCGAGACAGGACGGGTGAAGCTTTCTTT
>TRBD2|NA|TRBJ2-2|TRBV5-1
CASSTAIAGLPGELFF
TGCGCCAGTAGTACGGCAATAGCGGGCCTCCCGGGGGAGCTGTTTTTT
>NA|few|TRBJ1-2|TRBV18
CASSPSGNNYGYTF
TGTGCCAGCTCACCTTCAGGGAATAACTATGGCTACACCTTC
>NA|NA|TRBJ2-1|TRBV7-6
CASSLAGSYNEQFF
TGTGCCAGCAGCTTAGCGGGGAGCTACAATGAGCAGTTCTTC
>TRBD1|NA|TRBJ1-2|TRBV15
CATSRRTGTGYGYTF
TGTGCCACCAGCCGACGGACAGGGACGGGCTATGGCTACACCTTC
>TRBD1|few|TRBJ2-3|TRBV9
CASSLGQGSADTQYF
TGTGCCAGCAGTTTAGGACAGGGCTCGGCAGATACGCAGTATTTT
>NA|NA|TRBJ2-7|TRBV18
CASSRPETLAQQYF
TGTGCCAGCTCACGACCCGAAACACTAGCCCAGCAGTACTTC
>NA|NA|TRBJ2-3|TRBV29-1
CSAGLGNPDTQYF
TGCAGCGCGGGCCTAGGGAACCCAGATACGCAGTATTTT
>TRBD2|NA|TRBJ2-1|TRBV14
CASSEASGLAGARKQFF
TGTGCCAGCAGCGAGGCCTCGGGACTAGCGGGGGCCAGGAAGCAGTTCTTC
>NA|few|TRBJ1-2|TRBV6-8
CATDIETGLGYTF
TGTGCCACCGACATAGAGACCGGGCTAGGCTACACCTTC
>NA|NA|TRBJ1-4|TRBV6-8
CASSEKPLTNEKLFF
TGTGCCAGCAGTGAGAAGCCTTTAACTAATGAAAAACTGTTTTTT
>NA|NA|TRBJ2-3|TRBV10-2
CASSSPAVDTQYF
TGCGCCAGTTCCTCGCCAGCGGTTGATACGCAGTATTTT
>TRBD1|NA|TRBJ1-2|TRBV29-1
CSVNAGQGARGYTF
TGCAGCGTGAATGCGGGACAGGGGGCACGAGGCTACACCTTC
>NA|NA|TRBJ1-2|TRBV14
CASSSHRNANYGYTF
TGTGCCAGCAGCAGCCACAGGAATGCTAACTATGGCTACACCTTC
>NA|few|TRBJ1-1|TRBV19
CAAKQGNTEAFF
TGTGCCGCTAAGCAGGGTAACACTGAAGCTTTCTTT
>TRBD2|NA|TRBJ2-1|TRBV19
CASSRASGMDEQFF
TGTGCCAGTAGTAGGGCTAGCGGGATGGATGAGCAGTTCTTC
>NA|NA|TRBJ1-2|TRBV30
CAWSTVRQAQYGYTF
TGTGCCTGGAGTACCGTCCGGCAGGCCCAATATGGCTACACCTTC
>TRBD2|NA|TRBJ2-7|TRBV6-8
CATGIAGSSYEQYF
TGTGCCACCGGGATAGCGGGGAGCTCCTACGAGCAGTACTTC
>NA|NA|TRBJ1-2|TRBV18
CASSPGQRDGYTF
TGTGCCAGCTCACCAGGCCAACGGGATGGCTACACCTTC